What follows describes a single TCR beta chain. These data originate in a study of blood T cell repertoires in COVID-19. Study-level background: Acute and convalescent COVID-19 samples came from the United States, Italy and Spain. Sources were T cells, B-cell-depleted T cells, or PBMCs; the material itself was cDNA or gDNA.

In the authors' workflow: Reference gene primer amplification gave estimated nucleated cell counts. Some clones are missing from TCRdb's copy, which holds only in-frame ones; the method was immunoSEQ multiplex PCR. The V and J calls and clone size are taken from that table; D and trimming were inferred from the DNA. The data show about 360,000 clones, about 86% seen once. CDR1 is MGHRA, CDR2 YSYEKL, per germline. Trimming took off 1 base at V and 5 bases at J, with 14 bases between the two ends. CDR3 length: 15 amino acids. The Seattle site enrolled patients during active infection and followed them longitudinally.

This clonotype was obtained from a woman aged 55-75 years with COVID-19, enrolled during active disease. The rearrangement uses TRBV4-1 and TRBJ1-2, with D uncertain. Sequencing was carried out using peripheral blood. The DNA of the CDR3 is TGCGCCAGCAGCCAAGCGAGGGAAGGATCTTATGGCTACACCTTC. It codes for CASSQAREGSYGYTF.